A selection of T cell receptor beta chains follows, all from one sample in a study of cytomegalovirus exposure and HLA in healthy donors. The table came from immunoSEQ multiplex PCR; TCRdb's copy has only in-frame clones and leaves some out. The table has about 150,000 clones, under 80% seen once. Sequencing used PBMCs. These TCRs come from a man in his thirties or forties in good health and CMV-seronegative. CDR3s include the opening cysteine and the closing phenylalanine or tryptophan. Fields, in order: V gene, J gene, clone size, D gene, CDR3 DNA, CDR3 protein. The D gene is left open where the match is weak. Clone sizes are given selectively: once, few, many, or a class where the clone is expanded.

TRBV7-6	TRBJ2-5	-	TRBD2	TGTGCCAGCAGCTTAGATAGCGGGAGCCAAGAGACCCAGTACTTC	CASSLDSGSQETQYF
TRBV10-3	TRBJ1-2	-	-	TGTGCCATCAGTGACCCGGGACTTGGCTACACCTTC	CAISDPGLGYTF
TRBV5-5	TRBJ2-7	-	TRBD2	TGTGCCAGCAGCTCCTTGGGGGCGGGGGGGCGTTCGTACGAGCAGTACTTC	CASSSLGAGGRSYEQYF
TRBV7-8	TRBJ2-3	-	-	TGTGCCAGCAGCCCTTTGTTCGATACGCAGTATTTT	CASSPLFDTQYF
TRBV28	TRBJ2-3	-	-	TGTGCCAGCAGTTCAACTTACGGGGATACGCAGTATTTT	CASSSTYGDTQYF
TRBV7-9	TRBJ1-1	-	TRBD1	TGTGCCAGCAGCGGGGACAGGCAGCGCACTGAAGCTTTCTTT	CASSGDRQRTEAFF
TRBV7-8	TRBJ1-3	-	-	TGTGCCAGCAGCTTAGAGGACACGAAGTCTGGAAACACCATATATTTT	CASSLEDTKSGNTIYF
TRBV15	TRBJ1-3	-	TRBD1	TGTGCCACCAGTAGCGACAGGGCTATTGGAAACACCATATATTTT	CATSSDRAIGNTIYF
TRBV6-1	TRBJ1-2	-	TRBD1	TGTGCCAGCAGTGGATCCGGGACAGGGTCCTATGGCTACCCCTTC	CASSGSGTGSYGYPF
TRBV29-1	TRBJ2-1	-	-	TGCAGCGTTGAGAGAAGCGTCGATGAGCAGTTCTTC	CSVERSVDEQFF
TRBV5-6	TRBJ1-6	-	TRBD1	TGTGCCAGCAGTAGGGACAGGGAAAATAATTCACCCCTCCACTTT	CASSRDRENNSPLHF
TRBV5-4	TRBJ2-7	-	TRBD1	TGTGCCAGCAGCCAGGCCCTCGGACAGGGGGAAGAGCAGTACTTC	CASSQALGQGEEQYF
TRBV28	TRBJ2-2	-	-	TGTGCCAGCAGTACTACAGGAAACGCCGGGGAGCTGTTTTTT	CASSTTGNAGELFF
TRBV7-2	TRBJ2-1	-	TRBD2	TGTGCCAGCAGCTTAAGCGGGGGGGGGAACTACAATGAGCAGTTCTTC	CASSLSGGGNYNEQFF
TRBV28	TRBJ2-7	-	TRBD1	TGTGCCAGCAGTTTACTCCCGGGACAGGGGGCGGTCGAGCAGTACTTC	CASSLLPGQGAVEQYF
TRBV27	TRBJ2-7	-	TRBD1	TGTGCCAGCAGTTTATCGGAAAGGGGGCACCTCGAGCAGTACTTC	CASSLSERGHLEQYF
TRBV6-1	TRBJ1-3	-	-	TGTGCCAGCTCCTTTGGAAACACCATATATTTT	CASSFGNTIYF
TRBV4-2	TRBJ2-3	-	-	TGTGCCAGCAGCCAGGGGCCCCAGAGCACAGATACGCAGTATTTT	CASSQGPQSTDTQYF
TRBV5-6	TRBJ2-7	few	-	TGTGCCAGCAGCTTGGGGCTGACAGCCTACGAGCAGTACTTC	CASSLGLTAYEQYF
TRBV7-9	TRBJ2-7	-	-	TGTGCCAGCAGCCACCAGGGAAGGGCGTACGAGCAGTACTTC	CASSHQGRAYEQYF
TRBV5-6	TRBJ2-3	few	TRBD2	TGTGCCAGCAGAAGCGGGGGGACAGATACGCAGTATTTT	CASRSGGTDTQYF
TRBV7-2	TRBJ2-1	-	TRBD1	TGTGCCAGCAGCATATTACCCGGGACAGGGGGAAAAAATGAGCAGTTCTTC	CASSILPGTGGKNEQFF
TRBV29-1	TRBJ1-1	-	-	TGCAGCGTTGGTCAGGATAACACTGAAGCTTTCTTT	CSVGQDNTEAFF
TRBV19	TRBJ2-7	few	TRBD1	TGTGCCAGTAGTATAGGGACAGGTAGATCCTACGAGCAGTACTTC	CASSIGTGRSYEQYF
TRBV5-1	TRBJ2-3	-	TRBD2	TGCGCCAGCAGCTTGGCCGGCAGGCTGGCGGGGGGGAGCACAGATACGCAGTATTTT	CASSLAGRLAGGSTDTQYF
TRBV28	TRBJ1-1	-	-	TGTGCCAGCAGTTTATGGGGTGGGGAGTCCACTGAAGCTTTCTTT	CASSLWGGESTEAFF
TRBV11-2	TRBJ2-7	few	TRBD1	TGTGCCAGCAGCTTCTCCGCCCAGGGGACAGCCAGTGGTGAGCAGTACTTC	CASSFSAQGTASGEQYF
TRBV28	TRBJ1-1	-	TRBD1	TGTGCCAGCAGTCTAGGGACAGGGCAAAACACTGAAGCTTTCTTT	CASSLGTGQNTEAFF
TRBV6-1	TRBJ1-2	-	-	TGTGCCAGCAGTTCGGGACCGGGACAAAACTATGGCTACACCTTC	CASSSGPGQNYGYTF
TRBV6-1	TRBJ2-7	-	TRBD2	TGTACCACTGCGGGGGGACTATACGAGCAGTACTTC	CTTAGGLYEQYF
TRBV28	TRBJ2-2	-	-	TGTGCCAGCAGTTTATTTCCCGAGACGAACACCGGGGAGCTGTTTTTT	CASSLFPETNTGELFF